The next 15 T cell receptor beta chains were all read from a single sample in a study of shared clonotypes between healthy human individuals. Assay: immunoSEQ multiplex PCR; the TCRdb copy retains only in-frame clones and omits some. The profile shows more than 1.2 million clones, roughly 98.5% of them singletons. The specimen was naive CD4+ T cells sorted from blood. Sample subset: CD45RA+ positively selected. These receptors originate from a man aged 25-40 years in good health.

The chain recombines TRBV12-5 with TRBJ2-3; 7 bases line up with TRBD1. This CDR3 has 14 residues. The V segment lost 5 bases and the J segment 2 bases; nucleotides outside the gene matches: 4. Germline CDR1 reads LGHNT; CDR2 reads FRNRAP. Written as DNA, the CDR3 is TGTGCTAGTGGTCCGGGACAGCTCACAGATACGCAGTATTTT. Translated: CASGPGQLTDTQYF. The whole variable domain, filled in from reference TRBV12-5 and TRBJ2-3, reads DARVTQTPRHKVTEMGQEVTMRCQPILGHNTVFWYRQTMMQGLELLAYFRNRAPLDDSGMPKDRFSAEMPDATLATLKIQPSEPRDSAVYFCASGPGQLTDTQYFGPGTRLTVL.

The V gene is TRBV7-2, the J gene TRBJ2-5; 10 nucleotides match TRBD2. The CDR3 extends over 18 amino acids. Germline V gene sequence: CDR1 SGHTA, CDR2 FQGNSA. Losses at the gene ends were 5 bases for V and 2 bases for J; bases not matched to a gene: 14. CDR3 bases: TGTGCCAGCAGCCCGGGAAGGCTAGCGGGAGTGGGACAAGAGACCCAGTACTTC. Residues: CASSPGRLAGVGQETQYF.

The chain carries TRBV28 and TRBJ1-5; 7 positions agree with TRBD1. Per the germline V gene, CDR1 is MDHEN and CDR2 is SYDVKM. The CDR3 sequence is 13 residues long. V lost 5 bases and J lost 5; bases outside the gene matches: 3. The chain's CDR3 is CASSGDSHQPQHF. CDR3 coding DNA: TGTGCCAGCAGTGGGGACAGCCATCAGCCCCAGCATTTT.

J is TRBJ2-1 and V is TRBV5-1; 10 bases are a match to TRBD2. V shed 4 bases, J shed 9 bases, and the junction held 7 bases outside the gene matches. The CDR3 length is 14 residues. Per the germline V gene, CDR1 is SGHRS and CDR2 is YFSETQ. CDR3 DNA: TGCGCCAGCAGCGTCGGGACTAGCGTCGTTGAGCAGTTCTTC. As protein: CASSVGTSVVEQFF.

The chain uses TRBV7-9 and TRBJ2-2; TRBD1 matches 7 bases. Germline lookup yields CDR1 SEHNR and CDR2 FQNEAQ (reference sequence). CDR3 length: 13 amino acids. With V trimmed by 2 bases and J by 9 bases, 3 bases remained unmatched. CDR3 sequence reads: CASSLRGPWELFF. CDR3 DNA sequence: TGTGCCAGCAGCTTAAGGGGGCCATGGGAGCTGTTTTTT.

The rearrangement joins TRBV5-4 to TRBJ2-3; 10 positions match TRBD2. V lost 0 bases, J lost 1 base, and 2 bases stayed unmatched. CDR1 is SGHNT and CDR2 is YYREEE in the germline V gene (reference sequence). The CDR3 length is 16 residues. CDR3 protein: CASSLVGTSGTDTQYF. Here the CDR3 DNA reads TGTGCCAGCAGCTTGGTAGGGACTAGCGGCACAGATACGCAGTATTTT.

This rearrangement joins TRBV18 to TRBJ2-7; 10 positions agree with TRBD1. This CDR3 comprises 14 residues. The junction had 8 bases not matched to a gene; V was cut back by 6 bases and J by 6 bases. The V gene's germline CDR1 is KGHSH and CDR2 LQKENI. As DNA, the CDR3 is TGTGCCAGCTCCATAAGGGGGACAGGGGCCGAGCAGTACTTC. It is translated as CASSIRGTGAEQYF.

The chain uses TRBV2 and TRBJ2-7, with TRBD2 identical over 7 bases. The germline V gene has CDR1 SNHLY and CDR2 FYNNEI. J was trimmed by 3 bases and V by 7 bases; bases with no gene match: 6. The CDR3 has 13 residues. The CDR3 loop reads CASMNGGSYEQYF. The DNA for the CDR3 is TGTGCCAGCATGAACGGGGGGAGCTACGAGCAGTACTTC.

The V call is TRBV25-1, the J call TRBJ1-4; no clear D. Germline assignment: CDR1 MGHDK and CDR2 SYGVNS. The CDR3 is 11 residues long. V was clipped by 2 bases and J by 5 bases, with 0 bases between them. CDR3 sequence: CASSENEKLFF. The CDR3 region has the DNA TGTGCCAGCAGTGAAAATGAAAAACTGTTTTTT.

This clone occurred once. This chain connects TRBV2 to TRBJ2-1, with 9 bases matching TRBD2. This CDR3 spans 15 amino acids. V gave up 3 bases and J gave up 4 bases; unmatched junction bases: 4. Germline values: CDR1 SNHLY, CDR2 FYNNEI. In nucleotides, the CDR3 is TGTGCCAGCAGTGACGGCGGGAGGGGGTACAATGAGCAGTTCTTC. This encodes CASSDGGRGYNEQFF.

The J gene is TRBJ2-1, the V gene TRBV28; TRBD2 is a possible D gene (6 bases). V lost 2 bases and J lost 9, with 14 bases in between. The CDR3 contains 14 residues. Germline values: CDR1 MDHEN, CDR2 SYDVKM. CDR3 residues: CASSLRRRDVEQFF. The CDR3 DNA reads as TGTGCCAGCAGTTTAAGGAGGCGGGACGTTGAGCAGTTCTTC.

This chain uses TRBV7-9 with TRBJ1-2; D is unclear. V was shortened by 5 bases and J by 1 base, with 11 bases between the two germline ends. Germline-derived CDR1 and CDR2 are SEHNR and FQNEAQ (reference sequence). This CDR3 comprises 14 residues. CDR3 in DNA: TGTGCCAGCAGCACCCCGTTGGGTAACTATGGCTACACCTTC. This encodes CASSTPLGNYGYTF.

This clone was recorded only once. The chain joins TRBV5-6 to TRBJ1-5; D gene uncertain. V was pared by 0 bases and J by 0 bases, with 10 bases between. This CDR3 is 16 amino acids long. Germline CDR1 SGHDT, CDR2 YYEEEE. The CDR3: CASSLARANSNQPQHF. The CDR3 nucleotides read TGTGCCAGCAGCTTGGCTAGGGCAAATAGCAATCAGCCCCAGCATTTT.

This chain joins TRBV4-1 and TRBJ2-1; no firm D call. Between the trimmed V and J ends, which lost 1 base and 10 bases, there was a span of 14 bases. The CDR3 sequence is 14 residues long. The germline V gene has CDR1 MGHRA and CDR2 YSYEKL. Written as DNA, the CDR3 is TGCGCCAGCAGCCAAGTGGGTGCTGACCGGGAGCAGTTCTTC. As protein: CASSQVGADREQFF.

This chain links TRBV27 with TRBJ2-1; unclear D gene. Germline lookup yields CDR1 MNHEY and CDR2 SMNVEV (reference sequence). This CDR3 region has 14 residues. Trimming pared 7 bases from V and 6 bases from J, leaving 16 bases between. CDR3 DNA sequence: TGTGCCAGCATCGCTTTGAGGTTCCCCAATGAGCAGTTCTTC. It translates to CASIALRFPNEQFF.